These T cell receptor beta chains were read from a single sample in a study of T cells in Graves' hyperthyroidism and ophthalmopathy. TCRdb reprocessed the multiplex PCR reads via MiXCR and lists one record per CDR3 protein. The data contain hundreds of thousands of distinct CDR3 sequences, about 45% of them singletons. Specimen: peripheral blood or thyroid tissue (not recorded which). These receptors were obtained from a woman aged 18-35 years with Graves' hyperthyroidism. Both conserved end residues are part of each CDR3. A D gene is named only where the DNA matches it firmly. The size field is filled for only some rows; it gives once, few, many or a size class.

- TRBJ1-2 TRBV9 - CASSPRGRGYGYTF TGTGCCAGCAGCCCCCGGGGCAGGGGATACGGCTACACCTTC
- TRBJ1-3 TRBV15 many CATSRLTDSGNTIYF TGTGCCACCAGCAGGCTGACCGACTCTGGAAACACCATATATTTT
TRBD1 TRBJ1-6 TRBV5-1 - CASSPLTGGADSPLHF TGCGCCAGCAGCCCCTTAACAGGGGGCGCGGACTCACCCCTCCACTTT
- TRBJ2-5 TRBV24-1 - CATSDSAGSLGETQYF TGTGCCACCAGTGACTCGGCGGGTTCACTGGGAGAGACCCAGTACTTC
- TRBJ1-2 TRBV24-1 - CTSNSAPGDYGYTF TGTACCAGCAACTCGGCCCCGGGGGACTATGGCTACACCTTC
- TRBJ1-5 TRBV6-6 few CASSEQAHQPQHF TGTGCCAGCAGTGAGCAGGCACATCAGCCCCAGCATTTT
- TRBJ2-5 TRBV20-1 - CSARSGVGQPQYF TGCAGTGCTAGATCAGGGGTTGGGCAGCCCCAGTACTTC
- TRBJ1-1 TRBV7-9 few CASSPYFPNTEAFF TGTGCCAGCAGCCCCTATTTCCCGAACACTGAAGCTTTCTTT
- TRBJ1-2 TRBV6-5 - CASSYRYSANYGYTF TGTGCCAGCAGTTACCGGTACAGCGCTAACTATGGCTACACCTTC
- TRBJ2-7 TRBV15 - CATSRPQGNEQYF TGTGCCACCAGCAGACCTCAGGGAAACGAGCAGTACTTC
- TRBJ2-7 TRBV20-1 - CSANTDSVSYEQYF TGCAGTGCTAATACGGATAGCGTCTCCTACGAGCAGTACTTC
- TRBJ2-2 TRBV15 - CATSRDLPGPTGELFF TGTGCCACCAGCAGAGATCTTCCAGGGCCCACCGGGGAGCTGTTTTTT
TRBD1 TRBJ1-1 TRBV7-6 - CASSEEGAAFF TGTGCCAGCAGCGAAGAGGGGGCAGCTTTCTTT
TRBD1 TRBJ1-1 TRBV10-3 - CAISERASDRGVAVEAFF TGTGCCATCAGTGAGAGGGCGAGCGACAGGGGAGTGGCTGTTGAAGCTTTCTTT
- TRBJ1-1 TRBV7-9 - CASSLRQNTEALF TGTGCCAGCAGCTTAAGACAGAACACTGAAGCTCTCTTT
- TRBJ2-2 TRBV2 - CASSPIGGGGTGELFF TGTGCCAGCAGCCCCATCGGAGGTGGGGGTACCGGGGAGCTGTTTTTT
- TRBJ2-6 TRBV14 - CASSLYGGAGANVLTF TGTGCCAGCAGCTTATACGGAGGGGCTGGGGCCAACGTCCTGACTTTC
- TRBJ1-4 TRBV20-1 - CSARDGRGIEGKLFF TGCAGTGCTAGAGATGGTAGGGGGATAGAGGGAAAACTGTTTTTT
TRBD1 TRBJ2-7 TRBV19 many CASSIQTGGYEQYF TGTGCCAGTAGTATACAGACAGGGGGATACGAGCAGTACTTC
- TRBJ2-5 TRBV9 - CASSVGGIAKETQYF TGTGCCAGCAGCGTAGGGGGTATAGCGAAAGAGACCCAGTACTTC
TRBD2 TRBJ2-6 TRBV7-8 few CASSALLTSSSSGANVLTF TGTGCCAGCAGCGCGCTACTGACTAGCTCTTCTTCTGGGGCCAACGTCCTGACTTTC
- TRBJ2-7 TRBV10-3 - CASYTPRSSYEQYF TGTGCCAGCTATACACCCAGGAGCTCCTACGAGCAGTACTTC
TRBD1 TRBJ1-2 TRBV7-2 many CASSLQGQAHRYTF TGTGCCAGCAGTCTTCAGGGACAGGCCCATCGCTACACCTTC
- TRBJ2-7 TRBV7-9 many CASSSLDEQYF TGTGCCAGCAGTTCACTAGACGAGCAGTACTTC
TRBD2 TRBJ2-7 TRBV29-1 few CSVAGQNQQASGVSYEQYF TGCAGCGTTGCGGGACAGAATCAACAGGCTAGCGGGGTCAGCTACGAGCAGTACTTC
TRBD2 TRBJ2-7 TRBV7-3 few CASGLAGTYEQYF TGTGCCAGCGGACTAGCGGGAACCTACGAGCAGTACTTC
- TRBJ1-4 TRBV20-1 many CSARVEGEREKLFF TGCAGTGCTAGAGTCGAAGGGGAGAGGGAAAAACTGTTTTTT
- TRBJ2-7 TRBV6-2/TRBV6-3 once CASSKGGQNGYEQYF TGTGCCAGCAGCAAAGGCGGACAGAATGGCTACGAGCAGTACTTC
- TRBJ2-5 TRBV10-3 - CATTTSAGGEETQYF TGTGCCACGACTACAAGCGCAGGTGGAGAAGAGACCCAGTACTTC
- TRBJ2-7 TRBV29-1 many CSVVVSFGEQYF TGCAGCGTTGTGGTCTCTTTTGGCGAGCAGTACTTC
- TRBJ2-2 TRBV7-2 few CASSLVGPDTGELFF TGTGCCAGCAGCTTGGTCGGGCCCGACACCGGGGAGCTGTTTTTT